This T cell receptor (beta chain) derives from a study of shared clonotypes between healthy human individuals. Findings of the study overall: Non-shared clonotypes had lower generation probabilities than clonotypes shared by all four sorted-subset donors. The sole specimen, blood, was sampled, and tissue repertoires likely differ.

Some clones are missing from TCRdb's copy, which holds only in-frame ones; the method was immunoSEQ multiplex PCR. This sample has millions of clones, with approximately 92% found just once. Those who donated, Caucasian adults without exception, all lived in Nashville, Tennessee. Comment on this clone: Antigen: not known.

The sequencing input was naive CD4+ T cells sorted from blood. Subset here: CD45RA+ positively selected. This TCR came from a man aged 18-30 years in good health.

The DNA of the CDR3 is TGTGCCAGCTCACCATCTTACGATCAAGAGACCCAGTACTTC. Translation: CASSPSYDQETQYF. J is TRBJ2-5 and V is TRBV18; no clear D. CDR3 length: 14 amino acids. The V gene's germline CDR1 is KGHSH and CDR2 LQKENI. Trimming pared 2 bases from V and 2 bases from J, leaving 9 bases between.